This TCR beta chain is from a study of blood T cell repertoires in COVID-19. This CDR3 spans 14 amino acids. V lost 1 base to trimming and J lost 1 base, with 7 bases between them. CDR1 is LGHNA, CDR2 YNFKEQ, per germline. This table comes from immunoSEQ multiplex PCR, and its TCRdb copy is limited to in-frame clones, with some not included. The table records around 97,000 clones, approximately 86% of them present only once. The sample was peripheral blood. V usage is TRBV4-2 and J usage is TRBJ1-1; D is unclear. This sequence was found in a human donor in a cohort sampled during active COVID-19. The DNA of the CDR3 is TGTGCCAGCAGCCAAGGGGCCCGGAACACTGAAGCTTTCTTT. Its protein is CASSQGARNTEAFF.